This T cell receptor (beta chain) appears in the sequencing data of a study of identical twins. Using its own MiXCR run on the 5' RACE reads, TCRdb lists one record per CDR3 protein. This table has under 300,000 distinct CDR3 sequences, 12% appearing once. Trimming took 3 bases from V and 3 from J, leaving 11 bases between them. This CDR3 has 14 amino acids. Per the germline V gene, CDR1 is SGHTA and CDR2 is FQGTGA. About this clonotype itself: Just one base apart from a much larger clone, this may be a read error.

The sample also formed part of further work on yellow fever vaccine responses in identical twins.

Material for sequencing was memory (CD45RO+) T cells sorted from blood. The TCR sequence derives from a young woman in good health. The chain joins TRBV7-3 to TRBJ1-1, with a tentative D call TRBD1 (6 bases). The DNA for the CDR3 is TGTGCCAGCAGCTTGGACAGCTTGGACACTGAAGCTTTCTTT. Amino acids: CASSLDSLDTEAFF.